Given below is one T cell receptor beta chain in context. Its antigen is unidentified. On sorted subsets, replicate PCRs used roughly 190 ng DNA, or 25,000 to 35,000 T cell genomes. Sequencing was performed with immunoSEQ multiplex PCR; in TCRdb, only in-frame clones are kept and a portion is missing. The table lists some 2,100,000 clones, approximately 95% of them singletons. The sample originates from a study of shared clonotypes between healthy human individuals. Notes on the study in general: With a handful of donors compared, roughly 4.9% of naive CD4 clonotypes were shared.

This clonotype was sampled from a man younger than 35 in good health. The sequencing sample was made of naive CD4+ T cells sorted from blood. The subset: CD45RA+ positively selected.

The CDR3, as DNA: TGTGCCAGCAGCCAAAACAGGGTTGGAGAGACCCAGTACTTC. This sequence encodes CASSQNRVGETQYF. The chain combines TRBV7-2 with TRBJ2-5, with TRBD1 as a possible D gene (6 bases). Germline CDR1 SGHTA, CDR2 FQGNSA. The CDR3 sequence is 14 residues long. The germline V and J ends were trimmed by 5 bases and 4 bases, with 14 bases remaining between them.